The clone carrying this T cell receptor beta chain was recorded only once. This entry belongs to a study of OX40 agonist ivuxolimab in advanced cancers. The CDR3 spans 14 residues. The V gene lost 2 bases and the J gene lost 8 bases, with 15 bases spanning the gap. The germline V gene encodes CDR1 MNHEY and CDR2 SMNVEV (reference sequence). Using immunoSEQ multiplex PCR, the repertoire was profiled, and TCRdb retains in-frame clones only, with some absent. The sample holds 50,000 to 60,000 clones, about 92% seen once. Source: CD4+ or CD8+ T cells sorted from blood, taken in a trial of the OX40 agonist ivuxolimab. The clonotype comes from an adult with an advanced solid tumor such as melanoma, head and neck, liver or kidney cancer. The chain employs TRBV27 and TRBJ1-2; weak D call: TRBD1 (6 bases). The DNA for the CDR3 is TGTGCCAGCAGTTTAGCAGGGGATTTCCAGGGCTACACCTTC. Amino acids: CASSLAGDFQGYTF.